A single sample is the source of the 9 T cell receptor beta chains below, sequenced in a study of regulatory T cells in long-lasting Graves disease. Arm-PCR of CDR3 regions and iRepertoire HTBI primers were used to build TCR beta libraries. Each CDR3 protein is one row after TCRdb ran MiXCR on the multiplex PCR reads. Among about 440,000 distinct CDR3 sequences, 16% were seen once, and the ten largest hold around 11%. Time point described: newly diagnosed GD, antithyroid drugs for less than 3 months. Researchers made the TCR library from RNA that was extracted from PBMCs. This same sample was also part of a study on T cells in Graves' hyperthyroidism and ophthalmopathy.

The sample consisted of peripheral blood mononuclear cells (PBMCs), taken at new diagnosis, from a patient treated with antithyroid drugs. The source of these receptors is a woman under 40 with Graves disease.

The table lists this clonotype with a few counts. V gene TRBV11-2 combines with J gene TRBJ2-3; D remains ambiguous. Between the trimmed V and J ends, which lost 6 bases and 6 bases, there was a span of 7 bases. The CDR3 has 11 residues. Germline lookup yields CDR1 SGHAT and CDR2 FQNNGV. As DNA, the CDR3 is TGTGCCAGCAGGGGTGGGGATACGCAGTATTTT. Encoded protein: CASRGGDTQYF.

This clonotype appeared a few times. The rearrangement links TRBV9 to TRBJ1-1, with D maybe TRBD1 (5 bases). The CDR3 totals 12 residues. Germline V gives CDR1 SGDLS, CDR2 YYNGEE. V was clipped by 4 bases and J by 10 bases, with 14 bases between them. The CDR3 here is CASSSSGTGAFF. CDR3 nucleotides: TGTGCCAGCAGCTCCTCCGGGACGGGAGCTTTCTTT.

This clonotype appeared a few times. The chain employs TRBV28 and TRBJ2-3, with D perhaps TRBD1 (5 bases). V was pared by 3 bases and J by 8 bases, with 21 bases between. This CDR3 region has 16 residues. The germline V gene encodes CDR1 MDHEN and CDR2 SYDVKM. The CDR3 sequence is CASSLNWGRDFGTQYF. The DNA of the CDR3 is TGTGCCAGCAGTTTGAATTGGGGCAGGGATTTCGGTACGCAGTATTTT. The full variable domain, rest sourced from reference TRBV28 and TRBJ2-3, is DVKVTQSSRYLVKRTGEKVFLECVQDMDHENMFWYRQDPGLGLRLIYFSYDVKMKEKGDIPEGYSVSREKKERFSLILESASTNQTSMYLCASSLNWGRDFGTQYFGPGTRLTVL.

This clonotype was detected ten times or more. The CDR3 region is CASSEALWYQETQYF. Here the CDR3 DNA reads TGTGCCAGCAGTGAAGCGCTCTGGTACCAAGAGACCCAGTACTTC. The J gene is TRBJ2-5, the V gene TRBV2; no reliable D call. The germline CDR1 and CDR2 sequences are SNHLY and FYNNEI. This CDR3 contains 15 residues. Trimming took 0 bases from V and 0 from J, leaving 8 bases between them.

The chain has TRBV25-1 and TRBJ2-2; maybe TRBD2 (5 bases). Trimming shortened V by 4 bases and J by 0 bases, and 12 bases separated the two germline ends. Germline CDR1 is MGHDK and CDR2 is SYGVNS. The CDR3 covers 16 residues. CDR3 bases: TGTGCCAGCAGTGGATTAGGCGGGCCGAACACCGGGGAGCTGTTTTTT. This sequence encodes CASSGLGGPNTGELFF.

Ten or more counts support this clonotype. V usage is TRBV4-2 and J usage is TRBJ2-7, with D maybe TRBD1 (6 bases). Trimming removed 0 bases at V and 2 bases at J, with 11 bases between. Looked up from germline, CDR1 is LGHNA and CDR2 is YNFKEQ. CDR3 length: 15 residues. The CDR3 DNA reads as TGTGCCAGCAGCCAAGAAGGGACAACTCCCTACGAGCAGTACTTC. Translated: CASSQEGTTPYEQYF.

This clonotype was seen at least ten times. The J gene is TRBJ2-7, the V gene TRBV2; TRBD1 matches at 11 bases. Germline V CDR1 and CDR2: SNHLY, FYNNEI. Unmatched junction bases numbered 10, after V lost 10 bases and J lost 5 bases. CDR3 length: 14 residues. The CDR3 nucleotides are TGTGCCAAAGGACAGGGGGCGGAAGGCGACGAGCAGTACTTC. Its translation: CAKGQGAEGDEQYF.

This clonotype was found a few times. V usage is TRBV3-1 and J usage is TRBJ2-2; possibly TRBD2 for D (6 bases). The CDR3 consists of 16 residues. Trimming stripped 2 bases from V and 5 bases from J, with 15 bases between. The germline CDR1 and CDR2 sequences are LGHDT and YNNKEL (reference sequence). The chain's CDR3 is CASSQIRGIVTGELFF. The CDR3, as DNA: TGTGCCAGCAGCCAAATTCGGGGGATAGTTACCGGGGAGCTGTTTTTT.

Here the CDR3 reads CASSQDAALGKAFF. The CDR3, as DNA: TGTGCCAGCAGCCAAGACGCGGCACTAGGAAAAGCTTTCTTT. This sequence joins TRBV7-2 and TRBJ1-1; D not resolved. V was clipped by 5 bases and J by 9 bases, with 19 bases between them. The CDR3 has 14 residues. CDR1 and CDR2 from the germline V gene are SGHTA and FQGNSA.